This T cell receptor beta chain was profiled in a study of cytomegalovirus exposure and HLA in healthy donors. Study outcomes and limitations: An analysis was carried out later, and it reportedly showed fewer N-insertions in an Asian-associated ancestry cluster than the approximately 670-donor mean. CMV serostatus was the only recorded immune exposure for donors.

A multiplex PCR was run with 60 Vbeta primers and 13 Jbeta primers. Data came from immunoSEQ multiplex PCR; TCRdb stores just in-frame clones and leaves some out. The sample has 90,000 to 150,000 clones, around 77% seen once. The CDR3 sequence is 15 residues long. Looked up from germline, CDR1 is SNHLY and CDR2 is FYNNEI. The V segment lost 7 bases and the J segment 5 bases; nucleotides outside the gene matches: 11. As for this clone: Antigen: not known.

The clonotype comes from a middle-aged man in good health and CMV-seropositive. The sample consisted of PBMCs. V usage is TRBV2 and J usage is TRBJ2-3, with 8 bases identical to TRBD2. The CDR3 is CASMDGSGELDTQYF. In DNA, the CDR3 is TGTGCCAGCATGGATGGTAGCGGGGAGCTAGATACGCAGTATTTT.